Included here is one T cell receptor beta chain sequence, with context. Its antigen is currently not known. Within one base of it there is no much larger clone, and no base qualities were kept. A MiSeq instrument was used for deep resolution sequencing, which targeted depths ranging from 1 in 1 million up to 1 in 200,000 T cells, with coverage averaging 10x for each clonotype. TCR beta libraries were generated with the immunoSEQ hsTCRB Kit. In the source study's methods: Data were analyzed with ImmunoSEQ Data Assistant and ImmunoSEQ Analyzer, with V, D and J genes assigned per IMGT definitions. Clonality was computed as one minus normalized Shannon entropy of productive rearrangement frequencies, ranging from 0 to 1. Only overrepresented clonotypes making up at least 0.05% of the repertoire of each patient were included in the public clonotype analysis. Repertoires from some twelve age-matched healthy donors in immuneACCESS were used as clonality controls. In TCRdb, the immuneACCESS table is reduced to in-frame sequences with V and J assigned. These tables do not hold every clone; where another copy was compared, an unresolved V gene accounts for under half, and the others remain unexplained. The V and J calls and clone size are taken from that table; D and trimming were inferred from the DNA. A total of some 150,000 clones appear in this sample, roughly 80% of them only once. Less than 30% of the sample comes from the top ten.

The time point label here, explained by the study, means: 12 months on ibrutinib. Approximately 2 micrograms of genomic DNA were extracted from cryopreserved PBMCs for TCR beta library preparation. Longitudinal blood samples from CLL patients receiving ibrutinib monotherapy were subjected to high-throughput TCR beta sequencing. The patients took part in an open-label, single-center phase 2 trial of ibrutinib monotherapy. The CDR3, from cysteine to phenylalanine, totals 16 residues. Just the 48-base CDR3 DNA is kept, in frame starting at base 1. Ends trimmed: V by 4 bases, J by 3 bases; bases unmatched to a gene: 6. CDR1 and CDR2, looked up from the germline V gene, are SGHRS and YFSETQ. This specimen belongs to a study of cytotoxic CD8 clonotypes in ibrutinib-treated CLL (dated by TCRdb to about 2021). Study-level background: The cohort had eleven to twelve relapsed/refractory and 15 treatment-naive patients; some 17 were IGHV unmutated. Partial responses were observed in about 25 patients and complete responses in 2; after a median follow-up of 68 months, remission was maintained in approximately 14 patients and progression was observed in approximately twelve. The response samples were drawn at a median of 12 months into treatment, with a range of roughly 6 to 40 months. An average of around 260,000 productive templates and around 100,000 productive rearrangements was obtained per sample. Longitudinal samples were obtainable from about 30% of the roughly 90 participants in the trial. Cryopreserved peripheral blood mononuclear cells were obtained prior to treatment, at the time of response, and at either disease progression or sustained remission. Patients were still on ibrutinib when every remission and progressive disease sample was collected. The investigation overall reported the following: Public clonotypes were rare and either shrank or stayed stable during treatment, and the rise in clonality at ibrutinib response reflected expansion of private clonotypes. Baseline clonality exceeded that of age-matched healthy donors and correlated strongly with circulating CD8+ T-cell counts. Clonality rose at ibrutinib response, remained stable during sustained remission, and dropped back toward baseline at progression. Lymph node repertoires were not examined, and the timing of sampling was not matched between patients in sustained remission and those whose disease progressed.

The sequenced sample was PBMCs, obtained after 12 months of ibrutinib treatment. The source of this sequence is a human donor with chronic lymphocytic leukemia. The chain joins TRBV5-1 to TRBJ2-3; TRBD2 agrees with 12 junctional bases. The CDR3 loop reads CASSRSGTSGTDTQYF. The DNA is as follows: TGCGCCAGCAGCAGATCCGGGACTAGCGGGACAGATACGCAGTATTTT.